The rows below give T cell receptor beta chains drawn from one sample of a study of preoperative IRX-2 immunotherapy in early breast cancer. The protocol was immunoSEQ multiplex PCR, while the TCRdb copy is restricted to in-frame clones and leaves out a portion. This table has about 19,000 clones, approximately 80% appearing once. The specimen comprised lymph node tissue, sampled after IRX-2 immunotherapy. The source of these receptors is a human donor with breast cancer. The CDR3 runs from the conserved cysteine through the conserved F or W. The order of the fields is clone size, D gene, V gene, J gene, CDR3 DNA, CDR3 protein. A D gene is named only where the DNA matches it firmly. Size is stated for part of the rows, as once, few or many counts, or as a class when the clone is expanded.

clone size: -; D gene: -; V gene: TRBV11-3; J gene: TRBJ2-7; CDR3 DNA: TGTGCCAGCAGCTTATCTACAGGGATTTTCTACGAGCAGTACTTC; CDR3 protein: CASSLSTGIFYEQYF
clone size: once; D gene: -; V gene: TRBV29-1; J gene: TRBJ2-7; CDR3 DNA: TGCAGCGGGATTTGGGGACGGTCCTACGAGCAGTACTTC; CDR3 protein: CSGIWGRSYEQYF
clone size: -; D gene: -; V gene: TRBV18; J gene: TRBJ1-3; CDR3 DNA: TGTGCCAGCTCACCCCCGGGACACTTCTCTGGAAACACCATATATTTT; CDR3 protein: CASSPPGHFSGNTIYF
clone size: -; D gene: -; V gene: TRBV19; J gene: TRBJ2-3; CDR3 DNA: TGTGCCAGTAGTCCCTGGGGAGAAGCGGACACAGATACGCAGTATTTT; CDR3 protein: CASSPWGEADTDTQYF
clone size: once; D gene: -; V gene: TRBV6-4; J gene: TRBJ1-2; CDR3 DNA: TGTGCCAGCAGTCCGCAGGGTAATGGCTACACCTTC; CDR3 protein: CASSPQGNGYTF
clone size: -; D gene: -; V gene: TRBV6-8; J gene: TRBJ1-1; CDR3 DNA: TGTGCCATCAGTGCAGACGGTAACACTGAAGCTTTCTTT; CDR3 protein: CAISADGNTEAFF
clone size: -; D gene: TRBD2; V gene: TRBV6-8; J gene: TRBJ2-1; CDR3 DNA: TGTGCCAGCATTGAGAGACTAGCGGGGGCAGAGCAGTTCTTC; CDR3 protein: CASIERLAGAEQFF
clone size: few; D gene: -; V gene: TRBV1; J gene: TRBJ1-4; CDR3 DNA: TGCGCCAGCAGCCGGCAGGTATCGAGTGAAAAACTGTTTTTT; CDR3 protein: CASSRQVSSEKLFF
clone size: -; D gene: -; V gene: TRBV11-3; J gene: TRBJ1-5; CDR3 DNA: TGTGCCAGCAGCTTACAGGGACACTTCAATCAGCCCCAGCATTTT; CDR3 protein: CASSLQGHFNQPQHF
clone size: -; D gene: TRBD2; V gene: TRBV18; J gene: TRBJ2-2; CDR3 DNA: TGTGCCAGCTCAAGCGTTCCAGCGGGGGGGCGCACCGGGGAGCTGTTTTTT; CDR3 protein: CASSSVPAGGRTGELFF
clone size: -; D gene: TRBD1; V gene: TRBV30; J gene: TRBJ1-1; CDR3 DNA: TGTGCCTGGAGTGTTGGGACAGTGAGTGAAGCTTTCTTT; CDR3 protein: CAWSVGTVSEAFF
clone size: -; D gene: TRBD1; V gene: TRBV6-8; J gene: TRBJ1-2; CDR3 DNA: TGTGCCAGCAGCCCCGGACAGGGTAACTATGGCTACACCTTC; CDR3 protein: CASSPGQGNYGYTF
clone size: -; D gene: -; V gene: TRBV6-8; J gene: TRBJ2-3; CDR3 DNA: TGTGCCAGCAGACGTCGGGGGTTGTTGTCGGATACGCAGTATTTT; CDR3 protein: CASRRRGLLSDTQYF
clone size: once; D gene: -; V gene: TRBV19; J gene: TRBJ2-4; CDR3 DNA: TGTGCCACCCTTAAGGGGGGACACTGGGCCAAAAACATTCAGTACTTC; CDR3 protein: CATLKGGHWAKNIQYF
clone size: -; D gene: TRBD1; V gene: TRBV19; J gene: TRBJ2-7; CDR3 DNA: TGTGCCAGTAGTAGGGACAGGGGGCGCGAGCAGTACTTC; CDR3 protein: CASSRDRGREQYF
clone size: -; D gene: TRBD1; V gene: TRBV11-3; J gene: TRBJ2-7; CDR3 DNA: TGTGCCAGCAGCCTGTCCGGACAGGCTAGCGAGCAGTACTTC; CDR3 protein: CASSLSGQASEQYF
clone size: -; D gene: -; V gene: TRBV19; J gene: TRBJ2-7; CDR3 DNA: TGTGCCAGTAGTATTGGGCTAGCGCAGCACTACGAGCAGTACTTC; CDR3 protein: CASSIGLAQHYEQYF
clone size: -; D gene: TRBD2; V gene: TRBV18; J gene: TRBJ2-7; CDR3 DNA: TGTGCCAGCTCCCGGCCAGGACTAGCGGGAGACGAGCAGTACTTC; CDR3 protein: CASSRPGLAGDEQYF